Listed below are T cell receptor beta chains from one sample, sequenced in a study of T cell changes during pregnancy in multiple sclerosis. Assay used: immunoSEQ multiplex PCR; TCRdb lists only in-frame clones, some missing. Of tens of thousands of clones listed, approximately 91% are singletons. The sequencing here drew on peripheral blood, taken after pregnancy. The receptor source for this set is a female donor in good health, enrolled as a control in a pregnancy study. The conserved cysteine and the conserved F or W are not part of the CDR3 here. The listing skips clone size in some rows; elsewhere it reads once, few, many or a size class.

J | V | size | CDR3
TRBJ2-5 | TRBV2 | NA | ASSEVRTHNQETQY
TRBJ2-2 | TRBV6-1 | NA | ASSESGGRRAGELF
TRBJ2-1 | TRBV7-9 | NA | ASSLVSAWREQF
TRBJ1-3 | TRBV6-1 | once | ASSDDRGFYGNTIY
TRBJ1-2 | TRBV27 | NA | ASSSNRAGYGYT
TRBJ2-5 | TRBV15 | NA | ATSRGPETQY
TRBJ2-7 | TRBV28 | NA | AGSSGVHEQY
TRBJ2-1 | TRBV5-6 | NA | ASSPFRVTSARNHNEQF
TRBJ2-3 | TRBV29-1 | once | SVGGADTQY
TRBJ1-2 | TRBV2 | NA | ASGQAYGYT
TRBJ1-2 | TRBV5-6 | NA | ASIQRPRGLYGYT
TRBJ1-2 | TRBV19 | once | ASSMSVDRPYGYT
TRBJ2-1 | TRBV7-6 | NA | ASSPSGLAPYNEQF
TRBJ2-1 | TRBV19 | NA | ASSFTGRSYNEQF
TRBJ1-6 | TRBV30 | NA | AWSQGRSAYNSPLH
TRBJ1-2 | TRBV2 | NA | ASIGGTYPDYT
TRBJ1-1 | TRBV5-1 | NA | ASSLGGGNTEAF
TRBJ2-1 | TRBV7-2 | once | ASSAPLLAGEYNEQF
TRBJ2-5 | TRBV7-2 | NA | ASSLAGTEQETQY
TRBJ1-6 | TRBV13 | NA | ASSLDQGRSPLH
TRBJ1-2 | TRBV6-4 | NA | ASSDSGQAPGGYT
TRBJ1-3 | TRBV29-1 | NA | SVRGPGNTIY
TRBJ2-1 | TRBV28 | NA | ASSQSSGGSYNEQF
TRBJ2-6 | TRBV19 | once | ASSIRQVFRSGANVLT
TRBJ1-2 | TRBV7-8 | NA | ASSSEFTGTGEYGYT
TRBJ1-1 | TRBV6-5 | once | ASRRGQGWDTEAF
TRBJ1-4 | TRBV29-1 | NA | SVVPPGSTNEKLF
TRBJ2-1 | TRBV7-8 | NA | ASSLADSSYNEQF
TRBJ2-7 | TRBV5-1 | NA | ASSMVQGREQY
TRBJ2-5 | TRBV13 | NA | ASSFYRETQY
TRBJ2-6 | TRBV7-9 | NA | ASSPGQGLSGANVLT
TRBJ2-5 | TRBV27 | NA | ASSLQASGETQY
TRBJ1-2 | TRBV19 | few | AIRRTGMSGYT
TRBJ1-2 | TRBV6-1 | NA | ASSDTIQGAPDGYT
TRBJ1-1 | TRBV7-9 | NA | ASSYHREEAF
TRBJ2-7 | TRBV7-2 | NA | ASSLTSGSYEQY
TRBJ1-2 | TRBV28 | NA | ASSLSGGALNYGYT
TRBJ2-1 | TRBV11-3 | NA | ASSQRTGVNDEQF
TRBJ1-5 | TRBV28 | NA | ASTVGGAQH
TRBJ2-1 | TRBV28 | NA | ATLDRGRGGEQF
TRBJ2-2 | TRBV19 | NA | ASSVSGGDTGELF
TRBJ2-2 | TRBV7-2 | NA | ASSFKGRDTGELF
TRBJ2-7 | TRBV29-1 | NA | SVGTSGPYEQY
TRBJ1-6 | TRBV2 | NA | ASSWQGGSPLH
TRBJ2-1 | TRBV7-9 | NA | ASSSEREKGNEQF
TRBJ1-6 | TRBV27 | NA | ASSFEFPIRDSRVSPLH
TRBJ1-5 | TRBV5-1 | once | ASSFTGSLNQPQH
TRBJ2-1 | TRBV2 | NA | ASSPPAGARNEQF